The 20 T cell receptor beta chains in this list originate from one sample, sequenced in a study of blood T cell repertoires in COVID-19 (dated by TCRdb to 2020 to 2021). Library creation used the immunoSEQ multiplex PCR assay. Sourced from immuneACCESS, this table was stored by TCRdb with only in-frame sequences that have V and J called. A share of the clones is absent; for the studies checked, an unresolved V gene accounts for under half, and the remainder has no known explanation. The sample table shows around 140,000 clones, and 87% are seen once. Roughly two fifths of the sample rests with the top ten. Sequencing was performed on peripheral blood. All receptors come from a man aged 45-65 years who had recovered from COVID-19.

This clone was seen only a few times. This chain connects TRBV27 to TRBJ2-2; 8 bases fit TRBD1. The ends lost 5 bases at V and 4 bases at J; junction bases unmatched: 12. The germline gives CDR1 MNHEY, CDR2 SMNVEV (reference sequence). The CDR3 spans 17 residues. CDR3 coding DNA: TGTGCCAGCAGTCTCCTACCGACAGGGGCGGTCACCGGGGAGCTGTTTTTT. Amino acids: CASSLLPTGAVTGELFF.

The J gene is TRBJ1-2, the V gene TRBV7-2; 7 nucleotides line up with TRBD1. V trimming: 0 bases; J trimming: 4 bases; junction bases outside the gene matches: 5. The CDR3 is 15 amino acids. Germline V CDR1 and CDR2: SGHTA, FQGNSA. This chain's CDR3 is CASSLAGQMSYGYTF. CDR3 in DNA: TGTGCCAGCAGCTTAGCGGGACAGATGAGCTATGGCTACACCTTC. The full variable domain, with the rest looked up from reference TRBV7-2 and TRBJ1-2, is GAGVSQSPSNKVTEKGKDVELRCDPISGHTALYWYRQSLGQGLEFLIYFQGNSAPDKSGLPSDRFSAERTGGSVSTLTIQRTQQEDSAVYLCASSLAGQMSYGYTFGSGTRLTVV.

The chain uses TRBV5-4 and TRBJ2-5; TRBD1 agrees at 8 bases. J lost 5 bases, V lost 5 bases, and 11 bases had no gene match. CDR3 length: 15 residues. Germline CDR1 reads SGHNT; CDR2 reads YYREEE (reference sequence). In DNA form, the CDR3 reads TGTGCCAGCAGGCCTAGACAGGGGACGTCGGAGACCCAGTACTTC. Protein: CASRPRQGTSETQYF.

The chain has TRBV4-1 and TRBJ2-1; the match to TRBD1 covers 9 bases. This CDR3 region has 16 residues. After removal of 3 bases from V and 6 bases from J, the junction contained 9 bases not matched to a gene. The germline V gene has CDR1 MGHRA and CDR2 YSYEKL. For the CDR3, the DNA is TGCGCCAGCAGCCACCTCCCGGGACAGGGAATCAATGAGCAGTTCTTC. Amino acids: CASSHLPGQGINEQFF.

In this sample, this clone turned up a few times. The rearrangement uses TRBV5-5 and TRBJ1-1; 8 bases line up with TRBD1. The J segment lost 4 bases and the V segment lost 7 bases, leaving 9 bases of the junction unmatched. CDR1 and CDR2 from the germline V gene are SGHKS and YYEKEE (reference sequence). The CDR3 extends over 14 amino acids. Written as DNA, the CDR3 is TGTGCCAGCCGACAGGGGTTCTGGCGCACTGAAGCTTTCTTT. Translation gives CASRQGFWRTEAFF.

This clone was recorded a few times. The chain is built from TRBV5-4 and TRBJ2-7, with 16 bases identical to TRBD2. With V trimmed by 3 bases and J by 3 bases, 3 bases remained unmatched. This CDR3 region has 16 residues. The germline gives CDR1 SGHNT, CDR2 YYREEE (reference sequence). In DNA form, the CDR3 reads TGTGCCAGCAGCTGGGGACTAGCGGGGGGGGTCTACGAGCAGTACTTC. Amino acid sequence: CASSWGLAGGVYEQYF. Full variable domain (missing parts from reference TRBV5-4 and TRBJ2-7): ETGVTQSPTHLIKTRGQQVTLRCSSQSGHNTVSWYQQALGQGPQFIFQYYREEENGRGNFPPRFSGLQFPNYSSELNVNALELDDSALYLCASSWGLAGGVYEQYFGPGTRLTVT.

This clone was detected once. The chain carries TRBV29-1 and TRBJ2-1, with 7 nucleotides matching TRBD1. The germline V gene has CDR1 SQVTM and CDR2 ANQGSEA. The CDR3 has 13 amino acids. With V trimmed by 7 bases and J by 2 bases, 5 bases remained unmatched. The CDR3 sequence is CSAGTATYNEQFF. The CDR3 DNA sequence: TGCAGCGCCGGGACAGCTACCTACAATGAGCAGTTCTTC.

The chain joins TRBV3-1 (or the pseudogene TRBV3-2) to TRBJ2-7; possibly TRBD1 for D (6 bases). The CDR3 length is 15 residues. CDR1 is LGHDT and CDR2 is YNNKEL in the germline V gene (reference sequence). V was cut by 4 bases and J by 0 bases, with 13 bases left in between. The CDR3 nucleotides are TGTGCCAGCAGCCCTAGGACAGCCCTCTCCTACGAGCAGTACTTC. This sequence encodes CASSPRTALSYEQYF.

The V and J genes are TRBV11-3 and TRBJ2-7; D remains unclear. Germline V gives CDR1 SGHNT, CDR2 YENEEA. The V gene lost 5 bases and the J gene lost 2 bases, with 13 bases spanning the gap. The CDR3 spans 14 residues. The CDR3 DNA reads TGTGCCAGCAGCCCAGAGGCCGCCACCTACGAGCAGTACTTC. This codes for CASSPEAATYEQYF.

This clone was seen a single time. The rearrangement uses TRBV27 and TRBJ2-3; TRBD2 might be the D (6 bases). Trimming removed 11 bases from V and 4 bases from J, with 13 bases in between. CDR3 size: 12 residues. Germline values: CDR1 MNHEY, CDR2 SMNVEV (reference sequence). CDR3 residues: CACRGYADTQYF. CDR3 nucleotide sequence: TGTGCCTGCCGGGGGTACGCAGATACGCAGTATTTT.

CDR3: CASSDRALPAFEKLFF. The DNA of the CDR3 is TGTGCCAGTAGCGACAGGGCTCTCCCTGCTTTTGAAAAACTGTTTTTT. J is TRBJ1-4 and V is TRBV19, with 7 nucleotides matching TRBD1. This CDR3 has 16 residues. CDR1 is LNHDA, CDR2 SQIVND, per germline (reference sequence). Trimming at V came to 6 bases and at J to 7 bases, leaving 14 bases not matched to a gene.

In nucleotides, the CDR3 is TGCGCCAGCAGCCCGGGGCCCAGACAGGGGTCCACCGGGGAGCTGTTTTTT. It yields the protein CASSPGPRQGSTGELFF. The V call is TRBV5-1, the J call TRBJ2-2; 8 bases map to TRBD1. V lost 4 bases and J lost 4; bases outside the gene matches: 12. Germline V gives CDR1 SGHRS, CDR2 YFSETQ. This CDR3 contains 17 residues.

The V call is TRBV18, the J call TRBJ1-3; 7 bases map to TRBD1. V was clipped by 2 bases and J by 0 bases; unmatched bases: 1. Per the germline V gene, CDR1 is KGHSH and CDR2 is LQKENI. The CDR3 has 15 residues. CDR3 sequence: CASSPGQDSGNTIYF. CDR3 nucleotides: TGTGCCAGCTCACCAGGACAGGACTCTGGAAACACCATATATTTT.

The V and J genes are TRBV6-6 and TRBJ2-7; tentatively, D is TRBD1 (6 bases). V was shortened by 7 bases and J by 7 bases, with 23 bases between the two germline ends. CDR3 size: 15 residues. Germline lookup yields CDR1 MNHNY and CDR2 SVGAGI (reference sequence). In DNA form, the CDR3 reads TGTGCCAGCACCGAGTTAGGGAGACAGGCCGAGGAGCAGTACTTC. Its protein is CASTELGRQAEEQYF.

The V and J genes are TRBV24-1 and TRBJ2-3; D uncertain. The CDR3 length is 12 residues. Trimming left V 4 bases short and J 7 bases short, with 8 bases between. CDR1 is KGHDR and CDR2 is SFDVKD in the germline V gene. CDR3 sequence (DNA): TGTGCCACCAGTGACGAGCGAAATACGCAGTATTTT. This gives the protein CATSDERNTQYF.

The chain joins TRBV5-1 to TRBJ2-5, with 10 bases matching TRBD1. From germline, CDR1 is SGHRS and CDR2 YFSETQ. The CDR3 has 17 residues. The ends lost 4 bases at V and 1 base at J; junction bases unmatched: 10. The CDR3 spells CASSDKPTGGGQETQYF. CDR3 sequence (DNA): TGCGCCAGCAGCGACAAACCGACAGGGGGCGGCCAAGAGACCCAGTACTTC.

The V call is TRBV5-1, the J call TRBJ2-7; the match to TRBD2 covers 12 bases. This CDR3 has 15 residues. Trimming took 5 bases from V and 0 from J; bases not matched to a gene: 3. Germline V gives CDR1 SGHRS, CDR2 YFSETQ. CDR3 nucleotides: TGCGCCAGCAGGCCGACTAGCGGGAGCTCCTACGAGCAGTACTTC. This translates into CASRPTSGSSYEQYF.

V is TRBV29-1 and J is TRBJ2-2; possibly TRBD1 for D (7 bases). CDR3 length: 14 amino acids. CDR1 SQVTM and CDR2 ANQGSEA come from the germline V gene. The V gene lost 5 bases and the J gene lost 6 bases, with 16 bases spanning the gap. This chain's CDR3 is CSVRSGGSAGELFF. The DNA for the CDR3 is TGCAGCGTTCGTTCAGGGGGGAGCGCCGGGGAGCTGTTTTTT.

V usage is TRBV4-2 and J usage is TRBJ2-7; the match to TRBD2 covers 8 bases. After removal of 3 bases from V and 2 bases from J, the junction contained 6 bases not matched to a gene. The CDR3 is 15 residues long. Germline CDR1 is LGHNA and CDR2 is YNFKEQ. The CDR3: CASSQVSGDPYEQYF. The CDR3 DNA is TGTGCCAGCAGCCAGGTTAGCGGGGACCCCTACGAGCAGTACTTC.

The chain employs TRBV7-9 and TRBJ2-1, with D uncertain. This CDR3 has 14 amino acids. Looked up from germline, CDR1 is SEHNR and CDR2 is FQNEAQ (reference sequence). With 1 base removed from V and 6 bases from J, the gap between germline ends came to 10 bases. CDR3 in amino acids: CASSLVQVVNEQFF. The CDR3 nucleotides read TGTGCCAGCAGCTTAGTGCAGGTAGTCAATGAGCAGTTCTTC.